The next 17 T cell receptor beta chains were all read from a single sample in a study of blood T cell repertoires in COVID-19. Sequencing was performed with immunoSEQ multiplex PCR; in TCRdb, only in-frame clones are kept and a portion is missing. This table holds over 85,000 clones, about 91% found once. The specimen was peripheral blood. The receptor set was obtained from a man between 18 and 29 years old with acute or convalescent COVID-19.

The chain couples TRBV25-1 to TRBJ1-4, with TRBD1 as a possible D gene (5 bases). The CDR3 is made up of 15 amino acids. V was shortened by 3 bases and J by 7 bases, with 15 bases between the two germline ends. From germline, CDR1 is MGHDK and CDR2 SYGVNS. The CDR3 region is CASSDEPGPGEKLFF. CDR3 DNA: TGTGCCAGCAGTGACGAGCCAGGGCCAGGTGAAAAACTGTTTTTT.

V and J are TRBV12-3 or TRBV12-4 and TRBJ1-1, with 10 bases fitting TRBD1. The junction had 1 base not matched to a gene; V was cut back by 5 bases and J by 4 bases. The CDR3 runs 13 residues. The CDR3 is CASSDRGPTEAFF. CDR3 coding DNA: TGTGCCAGCAGTGACAGGGGGCCCACTGAAGCTTTCTTT.

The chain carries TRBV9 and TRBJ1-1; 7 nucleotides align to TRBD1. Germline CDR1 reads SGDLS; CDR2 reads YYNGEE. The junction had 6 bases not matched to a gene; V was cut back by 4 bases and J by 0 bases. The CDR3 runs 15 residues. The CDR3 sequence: CASSPTGAMNTEAFF. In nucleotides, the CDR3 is TGTGCCAGCAGCCCAACAGGGGCGATGAACACTGAAGCTTTCTTT.

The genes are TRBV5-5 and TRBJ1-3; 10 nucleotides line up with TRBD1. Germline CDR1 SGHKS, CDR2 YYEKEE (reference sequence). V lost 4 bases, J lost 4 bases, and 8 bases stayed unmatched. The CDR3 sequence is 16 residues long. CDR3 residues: CASSQGQGYSGNTIYF. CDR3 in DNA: TGTGCCAGCAGCCAGGGACAGGGGTATTCAGGAAACACCATATATTTT.

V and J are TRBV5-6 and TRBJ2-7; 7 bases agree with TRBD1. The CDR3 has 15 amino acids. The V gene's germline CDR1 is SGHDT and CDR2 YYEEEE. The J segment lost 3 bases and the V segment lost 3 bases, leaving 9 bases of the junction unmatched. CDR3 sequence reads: CASSSWTGWNYEQYF. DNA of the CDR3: TGTGCCAGCAGCTCCTGGACAGGATGGAACTACGAGCAGTACTTC.

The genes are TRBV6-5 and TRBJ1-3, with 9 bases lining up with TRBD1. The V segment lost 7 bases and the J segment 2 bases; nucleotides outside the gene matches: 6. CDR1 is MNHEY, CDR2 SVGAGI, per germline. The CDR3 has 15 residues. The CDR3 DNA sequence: TGTGCCAGCAAAGTACAGGGGGCCCCTGGAAACACCATATATTTT. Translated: CASKVQGAPGNTIYF.

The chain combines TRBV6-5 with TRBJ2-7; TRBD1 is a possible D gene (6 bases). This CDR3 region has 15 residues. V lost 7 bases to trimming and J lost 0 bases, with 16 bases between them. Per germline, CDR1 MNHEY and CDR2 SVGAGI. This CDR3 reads CASKGSGAYSYEQYF. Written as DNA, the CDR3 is TGTGCCAGCAAAGGGTCAGGGGCCTACTCCTACGAGCAGTACTTC.

The CDR3 loop is CASSPSSGGLRQFF. CDR3 DNA: TGTGCCAGCAGCCCTTCTAGCGGGGGGCTAAGGCAGTTCTTC. The genes are TRBV14 and TRBJ2-1; 11 nucleotides agree with TRBD2. V was clipped by 4 bases and J by 12 bases; unmatched bases: 8. CDR1 SGHDN and CDR2 FVKESK come from the germline V gene. The CDR3 sequence is 14 residues long.

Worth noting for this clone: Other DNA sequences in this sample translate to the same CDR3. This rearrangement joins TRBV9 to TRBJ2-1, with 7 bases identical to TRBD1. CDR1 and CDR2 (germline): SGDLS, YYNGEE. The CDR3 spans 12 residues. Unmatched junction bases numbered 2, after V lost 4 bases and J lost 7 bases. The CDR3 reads CASSPQGNEQFF. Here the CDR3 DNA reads TGTGCCAGCAGCCCACAGGGGAATGAGCAGTTCTTC.

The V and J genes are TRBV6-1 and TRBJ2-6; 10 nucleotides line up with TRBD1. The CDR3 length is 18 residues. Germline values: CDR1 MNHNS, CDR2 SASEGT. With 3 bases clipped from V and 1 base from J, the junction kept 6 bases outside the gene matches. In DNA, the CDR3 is TGTGCCAGCAGTGACCCGGGACAGGGGTTGTCTGGGGCCAACGTCCTGACTTTC. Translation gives CASSDPGQGLSGANVLTF.

CDR3 loop: CARSRRGGYYGYTF. The CDR3, as DNA: TGTGCCAGAAGTCGAAGAGGGGGTTACTATGGCTACACCTTC. The V gene is TRBV5-3, the J gene TRBJ1-2, with D possibly matching TRBD1 (6 bases). TRBV5-3 is an ORF for which the function is uncertain. Trimming stripped 5 bases from V and 3 bases from J, with 14 bases between. There are 14 residues in the CDR3.

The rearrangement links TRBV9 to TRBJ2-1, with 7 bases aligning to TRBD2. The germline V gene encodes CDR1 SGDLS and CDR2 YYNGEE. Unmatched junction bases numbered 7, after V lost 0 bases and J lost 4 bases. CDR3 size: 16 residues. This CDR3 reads CASSVVGRASYNEQFF. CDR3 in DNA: TGTGCCAGCAGCGTAGTGGGGAGGGCCTCATACAATGAGCAGTTCTTC.

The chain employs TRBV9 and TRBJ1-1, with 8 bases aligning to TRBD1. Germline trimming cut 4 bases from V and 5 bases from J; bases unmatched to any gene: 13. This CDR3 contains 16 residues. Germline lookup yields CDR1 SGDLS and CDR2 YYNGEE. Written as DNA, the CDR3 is TGTGCCAGCAGCCCTAGGACAGGGAGGGGAAAAACTGAAGCTTTCTTT. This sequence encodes CASSPRTGRGKTEAFF.

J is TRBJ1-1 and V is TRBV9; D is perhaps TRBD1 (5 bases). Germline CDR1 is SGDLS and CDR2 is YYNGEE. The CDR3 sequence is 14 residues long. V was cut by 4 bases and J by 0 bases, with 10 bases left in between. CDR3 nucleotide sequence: TGTGCCAGCAGCCCACGGGACTTGAACACTGAAGCTTTCTTT. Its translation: CASSPRDLNTEAFF.

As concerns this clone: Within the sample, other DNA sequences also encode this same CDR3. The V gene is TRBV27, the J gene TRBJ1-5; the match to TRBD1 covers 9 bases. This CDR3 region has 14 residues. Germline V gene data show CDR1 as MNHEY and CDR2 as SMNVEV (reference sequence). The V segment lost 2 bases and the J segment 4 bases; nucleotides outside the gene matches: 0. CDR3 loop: CASSLGTGNQPQHF. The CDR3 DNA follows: TGTGCCAGCAGTTTAGGGACAGGGAATCAGCCCCAGCATTTT.

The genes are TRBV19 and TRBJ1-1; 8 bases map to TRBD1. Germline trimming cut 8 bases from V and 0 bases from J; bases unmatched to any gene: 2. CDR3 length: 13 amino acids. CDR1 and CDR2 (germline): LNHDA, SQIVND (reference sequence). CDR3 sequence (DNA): TGTGCCAGTGGACAGGGTGTGAACACTGAAGCTTTCTTT. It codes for CASGQGVNTEAFF.

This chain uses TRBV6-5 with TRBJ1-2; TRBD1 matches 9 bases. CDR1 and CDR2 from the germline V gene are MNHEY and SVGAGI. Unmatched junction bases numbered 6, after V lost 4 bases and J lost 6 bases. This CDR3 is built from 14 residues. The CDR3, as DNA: TGTGCCAGCAGTTTTAGGGGACAGGGAAATGGCTACACCTTC. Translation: CASSFRGQGNGYTF.